The 25 T cell receptor beta chains in this list originate from one sample, sequenced in a study of blood T cell repertoires in COVID-19. Libraries were prepared by immunoSEQ multiplex PCR; TCRdb keeps only in-frame clonotypes and omits some of them. Among roughly 92,000 clones listed, about nine tenths were seen once. Sequences were obtained from peripheral blood. The receptors derive from a woman of 80 years or more with acute or convalescent COVID-19.

The chain has TRBV5-1 and TRBJ2-7, with TRBD2 as a possible D gene (5 bases). The CDR3 runs to 14 residues. Trimming left V 4 bases short and J 0 bases short, with 11 bases between. Looked up from germline, CDR1 is SGHRS and CDR2 is YFSETQ. In nucleotides, the CDR3 is TGCGCCAGCAGCCTCACTAGTGTCTCCTACGAGCAGTACTTC. Residues: CASSLTSVSYEQYF.

V usage is TRBV19 and J usage is TRBJ2-6; no clear D. The CDR3 is 15 residues long. V was pared by 2 bases and J by 1 base, with 6 bases between. Germline V lookup: CDR1 LNHDA, CDR2 SQIVND (reference sequence). This chain's CDR3 is CASSINRSGANVLTF. In DNA, the CDR3 is TGTGCCAGTAGTATAAATCGGTCTGGGGCCAACGTCCTGACTTTC.

The chain employs TRBV27 and TRBJ2-3, with 10 nucleotides matching TRBD2. The CDR3 has 16 amino acids. The junction had 9 bases not matched to a gene; V was cut back by 5 bases and J by 4 bases. CDR1 MNHEY and CDR2 SMNVEV come from the germline V gene (reference sequence). Here the CDR3 DNA reads TGTGCCAGCAGTCTCCTAAGCGGGAGGGCCGCAGATACGCAGTATTTT. It is translated as CASSLLSGRAADTQYF.

This rearrangement joins TRBV29-1 to TRBJ1-2; 9 nucleotides line up with TRBD1. After removal of 6 bases from V and 2 bases from J, the junction contained 4 bases not matched to a gene. This CDR3 is 13 amino acids long. CDR1 is SQVTM, CDR2 ANQGSEA, per germline. CDR3 loop: CSVGGQGNYGYTF. CDR3 bases: TGCAGCGTGGGGGGACAGGGAAACTATGGCTACACCTTC.

This clone came up once. The chain links TRBV14 to TRBJ2-2, with a possible D match to TRBD1 (5 bases). Germline values: CDR1 SGHDN, CDR2 FVKESK. Deletions cut 6 bases from V and 2 bases from J, with 10 bases between. The CDR3 is 14 residues long. The CDR3 loop is CASRLDINTGELFF. CDR3 DNA: TGTGCCAGCAGGCTGGACATCAACACCGGGGAGCTGTTTTTT.

This clone was seen just once. This CDR3 reads CASSLVGGRHEKLFF. DNA for the CDR3: TGTGCCAGCAGCTTAGTGGGGGGGAGGCATGAAAAACTGTTTTTT. The V call is TRBV7-2, the J call TRBJ1-4; D may be TRBD1 (5 bases). Trimming removed 1 base from V and 6 bases from J, with 12 bases in between. The germline V gene has CDR1 SGHTA and CDR2 FQGNSA. CDR3 length: 15 residues.

The chain recombines TRBV5-1 with TRBJ1-2; D is possibly TRBD1 (6 bases). The V gene's germline CDR1 is SGHRS and CDR2 YFSETQ. The CDR3 runs to 18 residues. Trimming took off 2 bases at V and 2 bases at J, with 22 bases between the two ends. CDR3 coding DNA: TGCGCCAGCAGCTTAGGCAGGGGCTACCAAGGTGACAACTATGGCTACACCTTC. It yields the protein CASSLGRGYQGDNYGYTF.

The chain employs TRBV30 and TRBJ2-3; D is possibly TRBD2 (7 bases). The germline V gene has CDR1 GTSNPN and CDR2 SVGIG (reference sequence). Between the trimmed V and J ends, which lost 2 bases and 1 base, there was a span of 13 bases. CDR3 size: 15 residues. The CDR3 region is CAWSPRRGRTDTQYF. Written as DNA, the CDR3 is TGTGCCTGGAGTCCCCGGCGGGGGCGCACAGATACGCAGTATTTT.

The rearrangement joins TRBV18 to TRBJ2-3; TRBD1 matches 7 bases. This CDR3 has 14 residues. The junction had 5 bases not matched to a gene; V was cut back by 5 bases and J by 3 bases. Germline loops: CDR1 KGHSH, CDR2 LQKENI. The CDR3 bases are TGTGCCAGCTCAGCGACAGGGTATACAGATACGCAGTATTTT. Amino acids: CASSATGYTDTQYF.

The chain employs TRBV2 and TRBJ2-7, with 8 bases that match TRBD1. Germline CDR1 and CDR2: SNHLY and FYNNEI. V gave up 3 bases and J gave up 4 bases; unmatched junction bases: 5. There are 14 residues in the CDR3. The CDR3 loop is CASSERTGIYEQYF. DNA for the CDR3: TGTGCCAGCAGTGAGAGGACAGGGATATACGAGCAGTACTTC.

The J gene is TRBJ1-2, the V gene TRBV25-1, with 9 bases that match TRBD1. Germline CDR1 is MGHDK and CDR2 is SYGVNS. The CDR3 is made up of 13 amino acids. The V gene end was trimmed by 4 bases and the J gene end by 5 bases; junction bases not matched to a gene: 2. In nucleotides, the CDR3 is TGTGCCAGCAGTGCCGGGACAGGGTATGGCTACACCTTC. Translated: CASSAGTGYGYTF.

The chain uses TRBV7-3 and TRBJ2-2, with a possible D match to TRBD2 (6 bases). CDR3 size: 15 residues. The germline V gene has CDR1 SGHTA and CDR2 FQGTGA. Trimming cost V 0 bases and J 4 bases, with 9 bases left between them. The CDR3 protein is CASSLTGGSTGELFF. Here the CDR3 DNA reads TGTGCCAGCAGCTTAACTGGGGGGAGCACCGGGGAGCTGTTTTTT.

V and J are TRBV5-1 and TRBJ2-3; 8 nucleotides align to TRBD1. The CDR3 spans 15 residues. Germline CDR1 is SGHRS and CDR2 is YFSETQ. Trimming cost V 0 bases and J 5 bases; bases outside gene matches: 5. The CDR3 spells CASSLVTGVRDTQYF. The CDR3, as DNA: TGCGCCAGCAGCTTGGTGACAGGGGTTAGAGATACGCAGTATTTT.

The chain uses TRBV5-4 and TRBJ1-3; TRBD1 aligns across 9 bases. Germline lookup yields CDR1 SGHNT and CDR2 YYREEE (reference sequence). CDR3 length: 15 amino acids. Losses at the gene ends were 2 bases for V and 5 bases for J; bases not matched to a gene: 5. Here the CDR3 reads CASSFPGTGRNTIYF. The CDR3 nucleotides are TGTGCCAGCAGCTTTCCCGGGACAGGGAGAAACACCATATATTTT.

The chain links TRBV5-5 to TRBJ1-1; 8 bases are shared with TRBD1. The CDR3 spans 14 residues. After removal of 4 bases from V and 2 bases from J, the junction contained 4 bases not matched to a gene. Germline loops: CDR1 SGHKS, CDR2 YYEKEE (reference sequence). The CDR3 DNA reads TGTGCCAGCAGCGTGACAGGGGCCAACACTGAAGCTTTCTTT. Its translation: CASSVTGANTEAFF.

This chain uses TRBV6-1 with TRBJ1-1; 8 bases are shared with TRBD1. CDR1 and CDR2 (germline): MNHNS, SASEGT. CDR3 length: 12 amino acids. After removal of 3 bases from V and 10 bases from J, the junction contained 4 bases not matched to a gene. The CDR3 DNA reads as TGTGCCAGCAGTGACAGGGGGCACTTAGCTTTCTTT. It codes for CASSDRGHLAFF.

V gene TRBV4-1 combines with J gene TRBJ2-5, with 12 bases identical to TRBD1. The V and J ends lost 1 base and 5 bases, in that order; junction bases with no gene match: 5. In germline, CDR1 is MGHRA, CDR2 YSYEKL. The CDR3 consists of 16 residues. This chain's CDR3 is CASSQGGTGGTETQYF. The DNA for the CDR3 is TGCGCCAGCAGCCAAGGTGGGACAGGGGGCACGGAGACCCAGTACTTC.

The chain recombines TRBV3-1 (or the pseudogene TRBV3-2) with TRBJ2-1; 10 nucleotides line up with TRBD2. V lost 0 bases to trimming and J lost 4 bases; unmatched junction nucleotides: 9. CDR3 size: 18 residues. Germline CDR1 reads LGHDT; CDR2 reads YNNKEL (reference sequence). CDR3 bases: TGTGCCAGCAGCCAAGATAAGGGCACTAGCGGGGTATACAATGAGCAGTTCTTC. It encodes CASSQDKGTSGVYNEQFF.

The chain carries TRBV5-1 and TRBJ1-1, with 8 bases fitting TRBD1. The CDR3 sequence is 14 residues long. The germline gives CDR1 SGHRS, CDR2 YFSETQ. V shed 0 bases, J shed 4 bases, and the junction held 2 bases outside the gene matches. CDR3 in DNA: TGCGCCAGCAGCTTGGATACAGGGGGCACTGAAGCTTTCTTT. Amino acids: CASSLDTGGTEAFF.

The chain recombines TRBV29-1 with TRBJ2-3; D unresolved. The CDR3 is made up of 15 amino acids. Germline V gene sequence: CDR1 SQVTM, CDR2 ANQGSEA. V lost 7 bases, J lost 3 bases, and 20 bases lay in between. The DNA for the CDR3 is TGCAGCGGTCCCTCCACTGGCGGAATTACAGATACGCAGTATTTT. This sequence encodes CSGPSTGGITDTQYF.

The chain joins TRBV15 to TRBJ1-5, with a possible D match to TRBD1 (6 bases). The CDR3 contains 15 residues. Germline V lookup: CDR1 LNHNV, CDR2 YYDKDF (reference sequence). V was cut by 4 bases and J by 5 bases, with 15 bases left in between. The CDR3 reads CATSTYHREDQPQHF. CDR3 in DNA: TGTGCCACCAGCACATACCACAGGGAAGATCAGCCCCAGCATTTT. Filled out from reference TRBV15 and TRBJ1-5, the complete variable domain reads DAMVIQNPRYQVTQFGKPVTLSCSQTLNHNVMYWYQQKSSQAPKLLFHYYDKDFNNEADTPDNFQSRRPNTSFCFLDIRSPGLGDTAMYLCATSTYHREDQPQHFGDGTRLSIL.

J is TRBJ1-4 and V is TRBV3-1 (or the pseudogene TRBV3-2); a weak D match, TRBD1 (5 bases). The CDR3 has 13 amino acids. V lost 4 bases, J lost 8 bases, and 11 bases lay in between. Germline loops: CDR1 LGHDT, CDR2 YNNKEL (reference sequence). The CDR3 reads CASSLGGGEKLFF. In DNA, the CDR3 is TGTGCCAGCAGCCTGGGGGGTGGAGAAAAACTGTTTTTT.

The V call is TRBV5-1, the J call TRBJ2-3; perhaps TRBD2 as D (6 bases). Germline-derived CDR1 and CDR2 are SGHRS and YFSETQ. Trimming removed 0 bases from V and 3 bases from J, with 11 bases in between. CDR3 length equals 15 residues. The CDR3 loop reads CASSLAGSTTDTQYF. The CDR3 DNA reads as TGCGCCAGCAGCTTGGCCGGGAGCACAACAGATACGCAGTATTTT.

J is TRBJ2-3 and V is TRBV12-5, with 10 bases fitting TRBD2. The CDR3 totals 17 residues. Looked up from germline, CDR1 is LGHNT and CDR2 is FRNRAP. V lost 1 base to trimming and J lost 0 bases; unmatched junction nucleotides: 4. The CDR3 bases are TGTGCTAGTGGTTTGGAGCCGACTAGCGGGAGCACAGATACGCAGTATTTT. This codes for CASGLEPTSGSTDTQYF.

This clone was observed once. V and J are TRBV12-3 or TRBV12-4 and TRBJ1-2; 9 bases match TRBD1. Unmatched junction bases numbered 5, after V lost 5 bases and J lost 7 bases. The CDR3 contains 13 residues. CDR3 coding DNA: TGTGCCAGCAGTCCAGGGACAGGGACTGGCTACACCTTC. Protein: CASSPGTGTGYTF.